Following are 17 T cell receptor beta chains from one sample sequenced in a study of technical replicates of blood from a few donors. Only in-frame clones appear in the TCRdb table, and some are missing; sequencing was by immunoSEQ multiplex PCR. The sample carries 65,000 to 80,000 clones, about 97% recorded once. Source material: T cells isolated from PBMCs. The source is a human donor in good health.

The chain couples TRBV5-1 to TRBJ2-3; 8 bases match TRBD2. V lost 4 bases, J lost 2 bases, and 6 bases stayed unmatched. Germline V gene sequence: CDR1 SGHRS, CDR2 YFSETQ. This CDR3 region has 15 residues. Written as DNA, the CDR3 is TGCGCCAGCAGCGAAGCGGGAGTGGTCACAGATACGCAGTATTTT. It encodes CASSEAGVVTDTQYF.

V usage is TRBV4-2 and J usage is TRBJ2-7; D might be TRBD1 (6 bases). CDR1 and CDR2 (germline): LGHNA, YNFKEQ. The V and J ends lost 0 bases and 4 bases respectively, with 13 bases between them. CDR3 size: 15 residues. For the CDR3, the DNA is TGTGCCAGCAGCCAAGATAGGGCAGGGGCGTACGAGCAGTACTTC. Its translation: CASSQDRAGAYEQYF.

This sequence joins TRBV10-2 and TRBJ1-1; 7 positions agree with TRBD1. V was clipped by 6 bases and J by 4 bases; unmatched bases: 8. The CDR3 has 14 residues. Per germline, CDR1 WSHSY and CDR2 SAAADI. CDR3 sequence reads: CASRTARGSTEAFF. CDR3 coding DNA: TGCGCCAGCAGGACGGCCAGGGGGAGCACTGAAGCTTTCTTT.

V and J are TRBV28 and TRBJ1-2; D call uncertain. V dropped 1 base and J dropped 0 bases, with 12 bases sitting between them. CDR3 length equals 16 residues. CDR1 is MDHEN, CDR2 SYDVKM, per germline. DNA of the CDR3: TGTGCCAGCAGTTTATCCGACTGGAGAGCTAACTATGGCTACACCTTC. This encodes CASSLSDWRANYGYTF.

The chain combines TRBV5-1 with TRBJ2-1; D perhaps matches TRBD2 (7 bases). The CDR3 is 15 amino acids. CDR1 SGHRS and CDR2 YFSETQ come from the germline V gene. V lost 0 bases to trimming and J lost 4 bases, with 11 bases between them. The CDR3 DNA reads TGCGCCAGCAGCTTGGTGGGGGGGCAATACAATGAGCAGTTCTTC. Its translation is CASSLVGGQYNEQFF.

The rearrangement links TRBV6-1 to TRBJ1-4; 9 bases map to TRBD1. This CDR3 is 15 amino acids long. The trim removed 2 bases at V and 7 bases at J, leaving 5 bases unmatched. Germline assignment: CDR1 MNHNS and CDR2 SASEGT. The CDR3 loop is CASSENWTGAEKLFF. The CDR3 bases are TGTGCCAGCAGTGAAAATTGGACAGGGGCTGAAAAACTGTTTTTT.

CDR3 DNA sequence: TGTGCCAGCAGCTCAGCGGGTGGCTCCTACAATGAGCAGTTCTTC. Its translation is CASSSAGGSYNEQFF. This rearrangement joins TRBV7-3 to TRBJ2-1; possible D gene TRBD2, 6 bases. The CDR3 contains 15 residues. CDR1 SGHTA and CDR2 FQGTGA come from the germline V gene. V was trimmed by 4 bases and J by 0 bases, leaving 10 bases between them.

The chain has TRBV18 and TRBJ1-4; the D is unclear. The CDR3 spans 14 residues. Trimming removed 3 bases at V and 5 bases at J, with 10 bases between. CDR1 and CDR2 (germline): KGHSH, LQKENI. The CDR3 DNA follows: TGTGCCAGCTCACCCCCAAACCTAAATGAAAAACTGTTTTTT. Its protein is CASSPPNLNEKLFF.

The V gene is TRBV9, the J gene TRBJ2-2; a weak D match, TRBD1 (6 bases). The germline V gene encodes CDR1 SGDLS and CDR2 YYNGEE. The germline V and J ends were trimmed by 7 bases and 2 bases, with 12 bases remaining between them. This CDR3 is 14 amino acids long. Here the CDR3 DNA reads TGTGCCAGCGGAATAGGGGGTAACACCGGGGAGCTGTTTTTT. This encodes CASGIGGNTGELFF.

This sequence joins TRBV7-9 and TRBJ2-7, with 7 bases aligning to TRBD2. V was clipped by 2 bases and J by 6 bases; unmatched bases: 10. Germline V lookup: CDR1 SEHNR, CDR2 FQNEAQ (reference sequence). The CDR3 contains 15 residues. This chain's CDR3 is CASSLSNPGGGEQYF. The CDR3 bases are TGTGCCAGCAGCTTAAGTAACCCGGGAGGCGGCGAGCAGTACTTC.

The chain couples TRBV4-1 to TRBJ2-1; possibly TRBD2 for D (6 bases). Trimming left V 4 bases short and J 6 bases short, with 16 bases between. There are 15 residues in the CDR3. CDR1 and CDR2 (germline): MGHRA, YSYEKL. Here the CDR3 reads CASSPISGLINEQFF. DNA of the CDR3: TGCGCCAGCAGCCCCATATCGGGACTGATCAATGAGCAGTTCTTC.

The chain is built from TRBV2 and TRBJ2-5; a weak D match, TRBD1 (6 bases). This CDR3 region has 12 residues. Germline V CDR1 and CDR2: SNHLY, FYNNEI. The V end lost 7 bases, the J end lost 5 bases, and 11 bases lay between the germline ends. CDR3 nucleotides: TGTGCCAGCAAGGGGGAGCATGAGACCCAGTACTTC. Its translation: CASKGEHETQYF. Based on the CDR3 plus reference TRBV2 and TRBJ2-5, the full variable domain is EPEVTQTPSHQVTQMGQEVILRCVPISNHLYFYWYRQILGQKVEFLVSFYNNEISEKSEIFDDQFSVERPDGSNFTLKIRSTKLEDSAMYFCASKGEHETQYFGPGTRLLVL.

J is TRBJ2-2 and V is TRBV6-4, with 11 bases aligning to TRBD2. CDR1 is MRHNA and CDR2 is SNTAGT in the germline V gene. V shed 3 bases and J 5 bases; nucleotides not matched to a gene: 11. The CDR3 has 18 residues. CDR3 DNA sequence: TGTGCCAGCAGTGAGGTAGTAGCGGGAGGGCGGGGGACCGGGGAGCTGTTTTTT. This encodes CASSEVVAGGRGTGELFF.

The chain recombines TRBV29-1 with TRBJ2-7; the D is unclear. The CDR3 covers 15 residues. Germline-derived CDR1 and CDR2 are SQVTM and ANQGSEA. Trimming took off 3 bases at V and 4 bases at J, with 19 bases between the two ends. This CDR3 is CSVELMAATSYEQYF. In DNA form, the CDR3 reads TGCAGCGTTGAGCTTATGGCTGCCACCTCTTACGAGCAGTACTTC.

Only one count was recorded for this clone. The rearrangement uses TRBV5-7 and TRBJ1-5; TRBD1 agrees at 8 bases. TRBV5-7 is flagged as an ORF with uncertain function. This CDR3 is 17 amino acids long. Trimming at V came to 0 bases and at J to 1 base, leaving 6 bases not matched to a gene. CDR3 loop: CASSLAGQGRSNQPQHF. CDR3 DNA sequence: TGTGCCAGCAGCTTGGCAGGACAGGGTAGGAGCAATCAGCCCCAGCATTTT.

This clone was seen once. The gene calls are TRBV28 and TRBJ1-2; D gene uncertain. The CDR3 is 15 residues long. Trimming stripped 6 bases from V and 5 bases from J, with 19 bases between. CDR1 and CDR2 (germline): MDHEN, SYDVKM. The CDR3 sequence is CASRSGKPLPYGYTF. CDR3 DNA sequence: TGTGCCAGCAGGAGCGGAAAACCCCTCCCTTATGGCTACACCTTC.

V usage is TRBV19 and J usage is TRBJ1-5, with D unresolved. This CDR3 region has 14 residues. With 7 bases removed from V and 5 bases from J, the gap between germline ends came to 15 bases. Germline assignment: CDR1 LNHDA and CDR2 SQIVND (reference sequence). In DNA form, the CDR3 reads TGTGCCAGTACGGAGGTGTCAAGGGATCAGCCCCAGCATTTT. Its protein is CASTEVSRDQPQHF.